The 7 T cell receptor beta chains below come from one sample, sequenced in a study of blood T cell repertoires in COVID-19 (TCRdb year 2020). To prepare the library, the immunoSEQ multiplex PCR assay was applied. TCRdb provides this immuneACCESS table in a form limited to in-frame rearrangements. Some clones are lacking; in checked studies, under half of them reflect an unresolved V gene, and why the rest are absent is not known. The sample yields 60,000 to 85,000 clones; just under 80% were counted once. 5.5% to 7% of the sample goes to the ten largest clones. Sequenced: peripheral blood. These receptors originate from a woman aged 60-75 years with acute or convalescent COVID-19.

This chain connects TRBV4-2 to TRBJ2-2, with 7 bases lining up with TRBD1. This CDR3 is built from 18 residues. Trimming cost V 4 bases and J 0 bases; bases outside gene matches: 11. Germline CDR1 and CDR2: LGHNA and YNFKEQ. CDR3: CASSLGTADSTNTGELFF. The CDR3 DNA sequence: TGTGCCAGCAGCCTAGGGACAGCGGACTCCACGAACACCGGGGAGCTGTTTTTT.

The chain recombines TRBV5-1 with TRBJ1-2, with D possibly TRBD1 on 5 matching bases. The CDR3 contains 15 residues. CDR1 and CDR2 from the germline V gene are SGHRS and YFSETQ. V lost 4 bases to trimming and J lost 5 bases, with 18 bases between them. The DNA of the CDR3 is TGCGCCAGCAGCCTGATGCTCCAGGGTCATTATGGCTACACCTTC. As protein: CASSLMLQGHYGYTF.

The J gene is TRBJ1-1, the V gene TRBV13; D gene uncertain. The length of the CDR3 is 14 residues. The germline CDR1 and CDR2 sequences are PRHDT and FYEKMQ (reference sequence). V lost 0 bases and J 0 bases, leaving 5 bases between the germline ends. CDR3 sequence (DNA): TGTGCCAGCAGCTTAGGGTCAGTGAACACTGAAGCTTTCTTT. As protein: CASSLGSVNTEAFF.

The chain joins TRBV12-3 or TRBV12-4 to TRBJ1-2; 11 nucleotides agree with TRBD1. The CDR3 length is 13 residues. V lost 6 bases to trimming and J lost 6 bases; unmatched junction nucleotides: 3. The CDR3 DNA is TGTGCCAGCAGAGGACAGGGGGCAAATGGCTACACCTTC. This codes for CASRGQGANGYTF.

The chain links TRBV7-9 to TRBJ2-1; 7 bases align to TRBD1. V shed 3 bases, J shed 5 bases, and the junction held 4 bases outside the gene matches. The CDR3 contains 14 residues. Germline-derived CDR1 and CDR2 are SEHNR and FQNEAQ (reference sequence). The CDR3 loop reads CASSFGTVNNEQFF. The CDR3 DNA sequence: TGTGCCAGCAGCTTCGGGACAGTCAACAATGAGCAGTTCTTC.

This clone was observed once. This chain's CDR3 is CASSLVAGTLHEQFF. The CDR3 region has the DNA TGTGCCAGCAGCTTAGTGGCAGGGACTCTTCATGAGCAGTTCTTC. The chain links TRBV7-9 to TRBJ2-1, with D perhaps TRBD2 (6 bases). The V end lost 1 base, the J end lost 8 bases, and 15 bases lay between the germline ends. CDR3 length equals 15 residues. From germline, CDR1 is SEHNR and CDR2 FQNEAQ (reference sequence). The variable domain in full, completed from reference TRBV7-9 and TRBJ2-1, reads DTGVSQNPRHKITKRGQNVTFRCDPISEHNRLYWYRQTLGQGPEFLTYFQNEAQLEKSRLLSDRFSAERPKGSFSTLEIQRTEQGDSAMYLCASSLVAGTLHEQFFGPGTRLTVL.

V is TRBV6-5 and J is TRBJ1-4; a weak D match, TRBD1 (6 bases). This CDR3 region has 14 residues. Germline V gene sequence: CDR1 MNHEY, CDR2 SVGAGI. V was cut by 8 bases and J by 5 bases, with 15 bases left in between. CDR3 residues: CASSGGARNEKLFF. The CDR3 DNA sequence: TGTGCCAGCTCCGGGGGGGCGAGGAATGAAAAACTGTTTTTT.